This record concerns one T cell receptor beta chain sequence. There is no known antigen for this receptor. Per-nucleotide qualities are absent, and no much larger clonotype sits a single base away. Each collaborating institution followed its own protocols to collect whole blood in K2EDTA tubes. For TCRbeta analysis, collaborators shipped samples in one of three forms: frozen whole blood, isolated PBMCs, or DNA extracted from either of those sample types. The entry originates in a study of blood T cell repertoires in COVID-19 (TCRdb year 2020). Looking at the study overall: Samples covering the acute and convalescent phases of COVID-19 were provided by collaborators in the United States, Italy and Spain. The sample metadata nearly always contained a de-identified subject ID, COVID-19 status, age in years and sex. The repertoires were released in a freely available public database intended as a resource for research on the immune response to SARS-CoV-2. Samples came from the ongoing ImmuneRACE study (first 160 participants) plus 1,254 subjects from 6 global collaborators. The prospective study material was composed of cDNA or gDNA derived from T cells, B-cell-depleted T cells, or PBMCs. Where available, HLA class I and class II types were taken from metadata supplied by the sample provider and were not determined by assay-based typing. Subjects who had been exposed to COVID-19, were actively infected with it, or had recovered from it provided the deeply sampled blood TCRbeta repertoires that made up the dataset.

The germline V gene yields SQVTM for CDR1 and ANQGSEA for CDR2. Trimming at the junction amounts to 7 bases on V and 4 bases on J, and the germline ends lie 16 bases apart. From the cysteine through the phenylalanine, the CDR3 covers 13 amino acids. Only the CDR3 part of the read is kept: 39 bases, read in frame from the first base. Broader findings and caveats from the paper: Clinical and demographic metadata were provided uncurated, with the amount varying by source and participant.

The immunoSEQ Assay, a bias-controlled multiplex PCR, was used to amplify TCRbeta CDR3 regions from genomic DNA. As for how the authors treated the data: The number of nucleated cells in each sample was estimated from the amplification of reference gene primers within the assay. Sequence reads were collapsed and filtered to measure the absolute abundance of every unique TCRbeta CDR3 rearrangement. Productive Simpson clonality was computed per sample as the square root of Simpson's diversity index over productive rearrangements. This is the immuneACCESS table as TCRdb keeps it, with only in-frame sequences that have V and J called. A part of the clones is gone; compared with another copy, unresolved V genes explain less than half, and the rest is unexplained. That table gives V, J and clone size, and the DNA gave D and trimming. This sample has approximately 260,000 clones in its table, and roughly 84% of those were observed once. In total, the top ten clones hold 4% to 4.5% of the sample.

Here the chain combines TRBV29-1 and TRBJ1-2; the D gene assignment is ambiguous. This clonotype was sampled from a middle-aged woman with active or convalescent COVID-19. The specimen sequenced was peripheral blood. For the CDR3, the sequence is CSAALGSGYGYTF. Here is the DNA: TGCAGCGCGGCGCTGGGTTCGGGCTATGGCTACACCTTC.